The rows below give T cell receptor beta chains drawn from one sample of a study of cytomegalovirus exposure and HLA in healthy donors. Only in-frame clones appear in the TCRdb table, and some are missing; sequencing was by immunoSEQ multiplex PCR. The table has some 180,000 clones, more than 70% seen once. The sample was PBMCs. The receptors here all came from a girl aged 5 to 17 in good health and CMV-seropositive. The CDR3 runs from the conserved cysteine through the conserved F or W. The order of the fields is clone size, D gene, V gene, J gene, CDR3 protein, CDR3 DNA. D genes are given only for firm matches. Clone size is given for some rows only: seen once, a few or many times, or a class if the clone is expanded.

NA	NA	TRBV19	TRBJ1-2	CASKREYGYTF	TGTGCCAGTAAGAGGGAGTATGGCTACACCTTC
NA	NA	TRBV18	TRBJ1-1	CASSLSDMNTEAFF	TGTGCCAGCTCACTATCGGACATGAACACTGAAGCTTTCTTT
NA	NA	TRBV6-5	TRBJ1-5	CASSRRLSGNQPQHF	TGTGCCAGCAGCCGCAGGCTCTCAGGCAATCAGCCCCAGCATTTT
NA	NA	TRBV19	TRBJ2-1	CASIASMGRDDEQFF	TGTGCCAGTATCGCTTCAATGGGGCGGGACGATGAGCAGTTCTTC
NA	TRBD2	TRBV4-3	TRBJ2-1	CASSQLAGGGGNEQFF	TGCGCCAGCAGCCAATTAGCGGGAGGGGGGGGGAATGAGCAGTTCTTC
once	NA	TRBV29-1	TRBJ2-7	CSIFGGGHYEQYF	TGCAGCATATTTGGGGGGGGGCACTACGAGCAGTACTTC
NA	TRBD2	TRBV27	TRBJ2-7	CASSSGTSGIYEQYF	TGTGCCAGCAGTTCCGGGACTAGCGGAATCTACGAGCAGTACTTC
NA	NA	TRBV27	TRBJ1-5	CASSPLGRGAQHF	TGTGCCAGCAGCCCGCTGGGGCGTGGGGCCCAGCATTTT
NA	TRBD2	TRBV7-7	TRBJ2-3	CASSPREREGTDTQYF	TGTGCTAGCAGCCCTCGGGAAAGGGAGGGGACAGATACGCAGTATTTT
few	TRBD2	TRBV6-6	TRBJ2-7	CASSYGGVDPPYEQYF	TGTGCCAGCAGTTATGGGGGGGTCGACCCTCCCTACGAGCAGTACTTC
once	TRBD1	TRBV7-9	TRBJ2-1	CASSATGEFYNEQFF	TGTGCCAGCAGCGCCACAGGGGAATTCTACAATGAGCAGTTCTTC
NA	NA	TRBV19	TRBJ2-3	CASSILWRTTDTQYF	TGTGCCAGTAGTATTCTCTGGAGGACCACAGATACGCAGTATTTT
NA	NA	TRBV27	TRBJ1-1	CASSVGGNTEAFF	TGTGCCAGCAGTGTGGGGGGAAACACTGAAGCTTTCTTT
NA	TRBD2	TRBV7-8	TRBJ2-7	CASSLPSGRYEQYF	TGTGCCAGCAGCTTACCTAGCGGTCGCTACGAGCAGTACTTC
NA	TRBD2	TRBV5-1	TRBJ2-3	CASAGRESTDTQYF	TGCGCCAGCGCAGGGAGGGAAAGCACAGATACGCAGTATTTT
NA	NA	TRBV30	TRBJ2-3	CAWSAQPRGTDTQYF	TGTGCCTGGAGTGCCCAACCTCGGGGCACAGATACGCAGTATTTT
few	NA	TRBV19	TRBJ2-2	CASRGQGPGELFF	TGTGCCAGTAGAGGCCAGGGCCCCGGGGAGCTGTTTTTT
NA	NA	TRBV6-5	TRBJ2-7	CASSSLAGINTYEQYF	TGTGCCAGCAGTTCCTTGGCAGGGATCAACACCTACGAGCAGTACTTC
NA	NA	TRBV6-5	TRBJ2-7	CASSYQYGGNYEQYF	TGTGCCAGCAGTTATCAATATGGAGGGAACTACGAGCAGTACTTC
NA	TRBD1	TRBV5-1	TRBJ2-7	CACSPRAGQGSEQYF	TGCGCCTGCTCCCCCAGGGCGGGACAGGGAAGCGAGCAGTACTTC
NA	TRBD2	TRBV5-4	TRBJ2-2	CASSPPGLAGNTGELFF	TGTGCCAGCAGTCCCCCAGGGCTAGCGGGAAACACCGGGGAGCTGTTTTTT
NA	NA	TRBV11-2	TRBJ2-7	CASSLNTGNHDEQYF	TGTGCCAGCAGCCTCAATACCGGGAACCATGACGAGCAGTACTTC
NA	NA	TRBV30	TRBJ1-5	CAWNEQGDQPQHF	TGTGCCTGGAACGAACAGGGAGATCAGCCCCAGCATTTT
NA	NA	TRBV6-5	TRBJ1-1	CASSYGAEAFF	TGTGCCAGCAGTTACGGAGCTGAAGCTTTCTTT
few	NA	TRBV7-3	TRBJ2-6	CASSLYSSGANVLTF	TGTGCCAGCAGCTTATACAGCTCTGGGGCCAACGTCCTGACTTTC
NA	NA	TRBV5-1	TRBJ1-2	CASRGRVVPNYGYTF	TGCGCCAGCAGGGGCAGGGTGGTCCCAAACTATGGCTACACCTTC
NA	TRBD2	TRBV11-3	TRBJ2-2	CASSPGLAGPREELFF	TGTGCCAGCAGCCCAGGACTAGCGGGACCCCGCGAGGAGCTGTTTTTT
NA	TRBD2	TRBV30	TRBJ2-3	CAWTPGLAGGDTQYF	TGTGCCTGGACCCCTGGACTAGCGGGCGGGGATACGCAGTATTTT
once	TRBD1	TRBV5-1	TRBJ1-4	CASSRDRGANEKLFF	TGCGCCAGCAGCCGAGACAGGGGCGCTAATGAAAAACTGTTTTTT
NA	NA	TRBV28	TRBJ1-5	CASSLYGSYNQPQHF	TGTGCCAGCAGTTTATACGGGTCCTACAATCAGCCCCAGCATTTT
few	TRBD2	TRBV29-1	TRBJ2-7	CSAGLRLADSYEQYF	TGCAGCGCTGGATTAAGACTAGCCGATTCCTACGAGCAGTACTTC
NA	TRBD1	TRBV7-2	TRBJ1-2	CASSFVRQGSNYGYTF	TGTGCCAGCAGCTTTGTGCGACAGGGAAGTAACTATGGCTACACCTTC
NA	NA	TRBV5-6	TRBJ2-7	CASSSDFRDTIYEQYF	TGTGCCAGCAGCTCGGACTTCCGGGACACAATATACGAGCAGTACTTC
NA	TRBD1	TRBV30	TRBJ1-1	CAWSISGGQRAFF	TGTGCCTGGAGTATCTCAGGGGGGCAAAGGGCTTTCTTT
NA	NA	TRBV2	TRBJ2-5	CASSEAGSLKETQYF	TGTGCCAGCAGTGAAGCTGGCTCTTTAAAAGAGACCCAGTACTTC
NA	TRBD1	TRBV27	TRBJ1-2	CASSLSEGASNYGYTF	TGTGCCAGCAGTTTATCGGAGGGGGCTTCTAACTATGGCTACACCTTC
NA	NA	TRBV6-5	TRBJ2-3	CASSSGGPSTDTQYF	TGTGCCAGCAGTTCTGGCGGCCCCAGCACAGATACGCAGTATTTT
NA	NA	TRBV11-2	TRBJ2-3	CASSPSGYSTDTQYF	TGTGCCAGCAGCCCAAGCGGGTATAGCACAGATACGCAGTATTTT
NA	NA	TRBV25-1	TRBJ1-4	CASRSTGTTNEKLFF	TGTGCCAGCAGGTCTACAGGGACAACTAATGAAAAACTGTTTTTT
NA	NA	TRBV6-5	TRBJ2-1	CASSGSSSYNEQFF	TGTGCCAGCAGCGGTTCTAGCTCCTACAATGAGCAGTTCTTC
NA	NA	TRBV2	TRBJ1-2	CASSEGTINGYTF	TGTGCCAGCAGTGAGGGGACAATAAATGGCTACACCTTC
NA	NA	TRBV29-1	TRBJ2-3	CSVEGRVLDTQYF	TGCAGCGTTGAAGGCAGGGTTCTGGATACGCAGTATTTT
NA	NA	TRBV10-1	TRBJ2-1	CASGAYYNEQFF	TGCGCCAGTGGAGCTTACTACAATGAGCAGTTCTTC
NA	NA	TRBV11-2	TRBJ2-5	CASSPRPREQETQYF	TGTGCCAGCAGCCCCCGACCCCGGGAGCAGGAGACCCAGTACTTC
NA	NA	TRBV7-9	TRBJ1-3	CASSLGYSISGNTIYF	TGTGCCAGCAGCTTAGGCTACAGCATCTCTGGAAACACCATATATTTT
once	NA	TRBV4-2	TRBJ2-7	CASSQEGNAYEQYF	TGTGCCAGCAGCCAAGAGGGCAACGCCTACGAGCAGTACTTC
NA	NA	TRBV5-1	TRBJ2-6	CASSQGVGSGANVLTF	TGCGCCAGCAGCCAGGGCGTCGGCTCTGGGGCCAACGTCCTGACTTTC
NA	NA	TRBV29-1	TRBJ2-1	CSVVVSEFPQGEQFF	TGCAGCGTTGTAGTTTCGGAATTCCCCCAGGGTGAGCAGTTCTTC
once	NA	TRBV6-4	TRBJ2-2	CASSPEGVGTGELFF	TGTGCCAGCAGCCCAGAAGGGGTGGGCACCGGGGAGCTGTTTTTT
few	NA	TRBV5-6	TRBJ1-1	CASSLGGLHTEAFF	TGTGCCAGCAGCTTAGGAGGTTTGCACACTGAAGCTTTCTTT
few	TRBD1	TRBV9	TRBJ1-2	CASSVGQGRYTF	TGTGCCAGCAGCGTCGGACAGGGCCGCTACACCTTC
NA	NA	TRBV5-5	TRBJ2-6	CASSVRQGTSGANVLTF	TGTGCCAGCAGCGTTCGACAGGGTACTAGCGGGGCCAACGTCCTGACTTTC
NA	TRBD1	TRBV27	TRBJ1-2	CASSRQGGGYTF	TGTGCCAGCAGCAGACAGGGTGGCGGCTACACCTTC
NA	NA	TRBV6-5	TRBJ1-1	CASSYSRGNTEAFF	TGTGCCAGCAGTTACTCGCGCGGGAACACTGAAGCTTTCTTT
NA	NA	TRBV10-3	TRBJ2-3	CAISDLGAGGTDTQYF	TGTGCCATCAGTGATCTGGGGGCAGGAGGCACAGATACGCAGTATTTT